This entry features one T cell receptor beta chain sequence. A read error may explain this, as a much larger clone is one base away. TCRdb processed the RT-PCR reads anew with MiXCR; each CDR3 protein has one entry. The sample lists thousands of distinct CDR3 sequences, approximately 31% occurring once. The V end was cut by 3 bases, the J end by 2 bases, with 8 bases between. The CDR3 contains 15 residues. Per the germline V gene, CDR1 is SGHVS and CDR2 is FNYEAQ. Sequenced: memory CD4+ T cells from salivary gland. This sequence originates from a female donor with primary Sjogren's syndrome. This rearrangement joins TRBV7-6 to TRBJ2-6, with D unclear. In DNA form, the CDR3 reads TGTGCCAGCAGCTTTTTGTATACTGGGGCCAACGTCCTGACTTTC. Amino acid sequence: CASSFLYTGANVLTF. Combining the CDR3 with reference TRBV7-6 and TRBJ2-6 gives the whole variable domain GAGVSQSPRYKVTKRGQDVALRCDPISGHVSLYWYRQALGQGPEFLTYFNYEAQQDKSGLPNDRFSAERPEGSISTLTIQRTEQRDSAMYRCASSFLYTGANVLTFGAGSRLTVL.